The rows below give T cell receptor beta chains drawn from one sample of a study of cytomegalovirus exposure and HLA in healthy donors. Assay used: immunoSEQ multiplex PCR; TCRdb lists only in-frame clones, some missing. Found here are 100,000 to 150,000 clones, about 79% of them singletons; the top ten hold more than 2.5%. Sequencing input: PBMCs. The receptors come from a woman aged 45-65 years in good health and CMV-seronegative. Both conserved end residues are part of each CDR3. D genes are given only for firm matches. A row's size may be missing; if present it is once, few, many or a size class.

clone_size	j_call	v_call	d_call	cdr3_aa	cdr3_nt
.	TRBJ2-7	TRBV27	TRBD2	CASSFRAGSYEQYF	TGTGCCAGCAGTTTCAGAGCGGGATCCTACGAGCAGTACTTC
once	TRBJ2-3	TRBV19	TRBD2	CASSLPGLAGRTDTQYF	TGTGCCAGTAGTTTACCGGGACTAGCGGGACGCACAGATACGCAGTATTTT
.	TRBJ2-5	TRBV28	.	CASRSPGQETQYF	TGTGCCAGCAGGTCTCCGGGCCAAGAGACCCAGTACTTC
.	TRBJ2-7	TRBV9	TRBD1	CASSVRTGDEQYF	TGTGCCAGCAGCGTAAGGACAGGGGACGAGCAGTACTTC
.	TRBJ2-7	TRBV6-6	.	CASSYSSNTAYEQYF	TGTGCCAGCAGTTACTCGTCCAACACCGCCTACGAGCAGTACTTC
.	TRBJ2-7	TRBV2	.	CAIRDTSYEQYF	TGTGCCATCCGCGACACATCCTACGAGCAGTACTTC
once	TRBJ1-2	TRBV19	.	CASSTDRSSYGYTF	TGTGCCAGTAGTACCGACAGGTCATCCTATGGCTACACCTTC
.	TRBJ2-2	TRBV11-1	TRBD2	CASSFLPAGGNTGELFF	TGTGCCAGCAGCTTTCTCCCAGCGGGAGGTAACACCGGGGAGCTGTTTTTT
.	TRBJ2-3	TRBV4-3	TRBD2	CASSPSHTSGSADTQYF	TGCGCCAGCAGCCCATCACATACTAGCGGGAGTGCAGATACGCAGTATTTT
few	TRBJ2-2	TRBV25-1	.	CASSGTATGELFF	TGTGCCAGCAGTGGGACAGCCACCGGGGAGCTGTTTTTT
.	TRBJ2-5	TRBV18	.	CASSPGSDIRQTQYF	TGTGCCAGCTCACCCGGATCGGACATTAGGCAGACCCAGTACTTC
.	TRBJ1-1	TRBV4-2	.	CASSQDLQGRSTEAFF	TGTGCCAGCAGCCAAGATCTCCAGGGAAGGAGCACTGAAGCTTTCTTT
.	TRBJ2-2	TRBV30	TRBD2	CAAQREWTGELFF	TGTGCTGCCCAGCGGGAGTGGACCGGGGAGCTGTTTTTT
.	TRBJ2-1	TRBV11-2	TRBD2	CASSPGTSGLYNEQFF	TGTGCCAGCAGCCCCGGGACTAGCGGGCTTTACAATGAGCAGTTCTTC
few	TRBJ2-2	TRBV4-3	.	CASSQENPGVRGTGELFF	TGCGCCAGCAGCCAAGAGAACCCGGGAGTTCGGGGGACCGGGGAGCTGTTTTTT
.	TRBJ1-4	TRBV4-1	TRBD1	CASSQVGQLKLFF	TGCGCCAGCAGCCAAGTGGGACAGCTAAAACTGTTTTTT
few	TRBJ2-2	TRBV4-1	TRBD1	CASSLGQVNTGELFF	TGCGCCAGCAGCCTGGGACAGGTGAACACCGGGGAGCTGTTTTTT
.	TRBJ1-1	TRBV5-5	.	CASSLASTEAFF	TGTGCCAGCAGCTTGGCGAGCACTGAAGCTTTCTTT
.	TRBJ2-1	TRBV7-2	.	CASSSRTAYNEQFF	TGTGCCAGCAGCTCCCGGACAGCCTACAATGAGCAGTTCTTC
.	TRBJ1-3	TRBV28	.	CASSPTGYLSGNTIYF	TGTGCCAGCAGTCCTACAGGATACCTCTCTGGAAACACCATATATTTT
.	TRBJ2-1	TRBV19	TRBD1	CASSKPGQELYNEQFF	TGTGCCAGTAGTAAGCCGGGACAGGAATTGTACAATGAGCAGTTCTTC
few	TRBJ2-3	TRBV5-1	.	CASSLRGLASITDTQYF	TGCGCCAGCAGCTTGCGGGGTCTAGCGTCAATCACAGATACGCAGTATTTT
.	TRBJ2-1	TRBV6-4	TRBD2	CASSDSGASTSGSRFGEQFF	TGTGCCAGCAGTGACTCGGGCGCCTCGACTAGCGGGAGCCGCTTCGGTGAGCAGTTCTTC
.	TRBJ1-2	TRBV10-3	TRBD1	CAISDPPGTGVGYTF	TGTGCCATCAGTGACCCCCCGGGGACAGGGGTCGGCTACACCTTC
once	TRBJ2-1	TRBV28	TRBD2	CAVRAGGYNEQFF	TGTGCCGTCAGGGCGGGAGGGTACAATGAGCAGTTCTTC
.	TRBJ1-5	TRBV6-5	.	CASSYTGYHQPQHF	TGTGCCAGCAGTTACACAGGGTATCATCAGCCCCAGCATTTT
.	TRBJ2-7	TRBV7-8	TRBD2	CASSRRPGLAGRSSYEQYF	TGTGCCAGCAGCAGGCGACCGGGACTAGCGGGAAGAAGCTCCTACGAGCAGTACTTC
.	TRBJ2-1	TRBV6-5	TRBD2	CASSYGSGIYNEQFF	TGTGCCAGCAGTTACGGTAGCGGGATATACAATGAGCAGTTCTTC
.	TRBJ1-2	TRBV18	.	CASSHQDGNGYTF	TGTGCCAGCTCACACCAGGACGGGAATGGCTACACCTTC
.	TRBJ2-1	TRBV19	TRBD1	CASSPRTGDYNEQFF	TGTGCCAGTAGTCCGCGGACAGGGGACTACAATGAGCAGTTCTTC
few	TRBJ2-5	TRBV29-1	.	CSVERERSTETQYF	TGCAGCGTTGAACGGGAGCGGAGTACAGAGACCCAGTACTTC
.	TRBJ1-5	TRBV7-9	TRBD1	CASSLGGTGNQPQHF	TGTGCCAGCAGCTTAGGCGGGACAGGGAATCAGCCCCAGCATTTT
few	TRBJ2-2	TRBV7-2	.	CASSLGGGLFF	TGTGCCAGCAGCTTAGGCGGAGGGCTGTTTTTT
.	TRBJ2-3	TRBV19	.	CASVRTASTDTQYF	TGTGCCAGCGTTCGGACAGCGAGCACAGATACGCAGTATTTT
few	TRBJ2-2	TRBV6-6	.	CASSYRQPTGELFF	TGTGCCAGCAGTTACCGACAGCCCACCGGGGAGCTGTTTTTT
.	TRBJ2-7	TRBV5-1	TRBD2	CASQEGRESGEQYF	TGCGCCAGCCAAGAGGGGCGGGAGTCGGGCGAGCAGTACTTC
few	TRBJ1-2	TRBV7-9	.	CASSSGLEGITGYTF	TGTGCCAGCAGCTCTGGGTTGGAGGGAATAACCGGATACACCTTC
once	TRBJ2-7	TRBV6-5	TRBD2	CASSYSGGGDYEQYF	TGTGCCAGCAGTTACTCGGGGGGGGGAGACTACGAGCAGTACTTC
.	TRBJ1-2	TRBV6-1	TRBD1	CAGSPGQGHYGYTF	TGTGCCGGCAGTCCAGGACAGGGGCACTATGGCTACACCTTC
.	TRBJ2-2	TRBV5-4	TRBD2	CASSTITSGSRAGELFF	TGTGCCAGCAGCACAATAACCAGCGGGAGTAGGGCCGGGGAGCTGTTTTTT
.	TRBJ2-1	TRBV7-9	.	CASSLRLGGRESYNEQFF	TGTGCCAGCAGCTTACGATTAGGGGGAAGGGAGTCCTACAATGAGCAGTTCTTC
.	TRBJ2-7	TRBV7-2	.	CASSRELGEQYF	TGTGCCAGCAGCCGGGAGTTAGGCGAGCAGTACTTC
once	TRBJ2-3	TRBV2	.	CASGDWSGTDTQYF	TGTGCCAGCGGGGACTGGTCTGGCACAGATACGCAGTATTTT
few	TRBJ1-2	TRBV7-9	.	CASSLSGANYGYTF	TGTGCCAGCAGCTTAAGTGGGGCCAACTATGGCTACACCTTC
.	TRBJ1-4	TRBV7-2	TRBD1	CASSLNRDRGRPGEKLFF	TGTGCCAGCAGCCTTAACCGGGACAGGGGGCGCCCAGGGGAAAAACTGTTTTTT
.	TRBJ2-1	TRBV4-3	TRBD2	CASSQEREELSAYNEQFF	TGCGCCAGCAGCCAGGAGCGGGAGGAATTAAGCGCCTACAATGAGCAGTTCTTC
.	TRBJ1-1	TRBV7-2	.	CASSLGRRVNTEAFF	TGTGCCAGCAGCTTAGGGAGGAGGGTCAACACTGAAGCTTTCTTT
.	TRBJ1-2	TRBV6-5	TRBD1	CASSYSDRAGYGYTF	TGTGCCAGCAGTTACTCTGACAGGGCGGGCTATGGCTACACCTTC
.	TRBJ2-1	TRBV18	TRBD2	CASSPERGSYNEQFF	TGTGCCAGCTCACCCGAGCGGGGGTCCTACAATGAGCAGTTCTTC
.	TRBJ2-1	TRBV19	TRBD2	CASSIEGASGYNEQFF	TGTGCCAGTAGTATAGAAGGGGCTAGCGGCTACAATGAGCAGTTCTTC